This T cell receptor beta chain was observed in a study of T cells after yellow fever vaccination. At the level of the study: The fractions with low cell numbers were processed using SMART-Seq v4 Ultra Low Input.

The germline V gene encodes CDR1 MNHEY and CDR2 SVGEGT. Trimming removed 6 bases at V and 7 bases at J, with 13 bases between. CDR3 size: 12 residues. The table lists this clonotype with many counts. TCRdb itself ran the 5' RACE reads through MiXCR, one entry per CDR3 protein. Seen here are fewer than 150,000 distinct CDR3 sequences, about 8% observed once, and the top ten hold about 0.73%. The sample consisted of CD4+ T cells sorted from PBMCs, taken 5 days after the yellow fever booster vaccination. The chain employs TRBV6-2 or TRBV6-3 and TRBJ2-7; D is uncertain. This TCR was recovered from a man younger than 45 who received the YFV17D yellow fever vaccine. The CDR3 DNA reads as TGTGCCAGCAGATCTCTCTCCGGGGAGCAGTACTTC. Translated, it gives CASRSLSGEQYF.